What follows describes a single T cell receptor (beta chain). Its specificity is not known. Fresh 10 ml peripheral blood yielded PBMCs. The data originate from a study of T cells in Graves' hyperthyroidism and ophthalmopathy. The ends were cut back, 3 bases at V and 5 bases at J, with 10 bases in the middle. This CDR3 has 14 residues. From germline, CDR1 is LNHDA and CDR2 SQIVND (reference sequence). RNA transcripts provided the source from which TCR beta CDR3 regions were amplified. HTBI primers drove first-round RT-PCR of the TCR CDR3. From the multiplex PCR reads, TCRdb called clonotypes with MiXCR, one entry per CDR3 protein. Altogether roughly 800,000 distinct CDR3 sequences are present, around 39% being singletons, with the ten largest covering roughly 8.3%. Study-wide results and caveats: Blood shared most expanded thyroid clonotypes above 0.001.

V usage is TRBV19 and J usage is TRBJ2-2; tentatively, D is TRBD1 (5 bases). The sequencing sample was made of blood. This TCR was sampled from a man aged 18 to 29 with Graves' hyperthyroidism. The CDR3 spells CASSIDRPTGELFF. The CDR3 nucleotides read TGTGCCAGTAGTATTGACAGACCAACCGGGGAGCTGTTTTTT.